This TCR beta chain derives from a study of response to subunit inactivated influenza vaccine. MiXCR was run by TCRdb on the RT-PCR reads, yielding one entry per CDR3 protein. Of a few hundred thousand distinct CDR3 sequences listed, around 11% were seen once; the top ten hold roughly 11%. This clonotype was seen a handful of times. Trimming stripped 4 bases from V and 3 bases from J, with 6 bases between. The germline V gene encodes CDR1 KGHSH and CDR2 LQKENI. The CDR3 is made up of 12 amino acids. These data are also associated with another study on T cells expressing NK-cell markers. That work contributes: The authors generated TCR beta cDNA through 5'RACE template switching with UMIs. Sorted CD3+CD56-NKG2C+, CD3+CD56+NKG2C- and CD3+CD56+NKG2C+ T cells were the source of the TCR beta repertoires. Just one sequenced donor of eight was HCMV-seronegative, while seven were seropositive. More than five donors showed dominant NKG2C+ clonotypes comprising about 1.0-7.0% of their CD8+ T cells.

The origin of this receptor is a man aged 50 to 60 who received an inactivated influenza vaccine. The chain joins TRBV18 to TRBJ2-5; D is uncertain. Sequences were derived from PBMCs from blood, sampled on the day of vaccination. For the CDR3, the DNA is TGTGCCAGCTCACTACTAAAAGAGACCCAGTACTTC. As protein: CASSLLKETQYF.